The 23 T cell receptor beta chains below come from one sample, sequenced in a study of cytomegalovirus exposure and HLA in healthy donors. The PCR used 60 Vbeta and 13 Jbeta primers. Generated by immunoSEQ multiplex PCR, the TCRdb table keeps only in-frame clones and is missing some. The top ten hold around 3.1% of the sample, which has 150,000 to 200,000 clones, under 85% seen once. Sequencing was done on a sample of PBMCs. All receptors derive from a female donor in good health and CMV-seronegative.

As to this clone: The sample contains more than one DNA sequence encoding this CDR3. V is TRBV18 and J is TRBJ2-5, with D possibly matching TRBD1 (6 bases). The CDR3 covers 13 residues. Germline CDR1 and CDR2: KGHSH and LQKENI. V lost 3 bases and J 3 bases, leaving 8 bases between the germline ends. The CDR3 is CASSPGQKETQYF. CDR3 in DNA: TGTGCCAGCTCACCTGGACAGAAAGAGACCCAGTACTTC.

There are a few counts of this clone. This chain connects TRBV23-1 to TRBJ1-2, with 11 positions matching TRBD1. TRBV23-1 qualifies as an ORF whose function is uncertain. The CDR3 contains 18 residues. Trimming removed 1 base from V and 6 bases from J; junction bases left unmatched: 13. CDR3 residues: CASSQYPDRGRWYDGYTF. CDR3 nucleotide sequence: TGCGCCAGCAGTCAATACCCGGACAGGGGGCGTTGGTATGATGGCTACACCTTC.

The chain uses TRBV11-2 and TRBJ1-2; no reliable D call. Germline V CDR1 and CDR2: SGHAT, FQNNGV. The CDR3 consists of 14 residues. The ends were cut back, 6 bases at V and 0 bases at J, with 11 bases in the middle. The chain's CDR3 is CASRPLKANYGYTF. The DNA of the CDR3 is TGTGCCAGCAGGCCACTAAAGGCTAACTATGGCTACACCTTC.

This chain links TRBV7-3 with TRBJ2-3, with 10 bases identical to TRBD2. Germline lookup yields CDR1 SGHTA and CDR2 FQGTGA. Trimming took 5 bases from V and 2 from J; bases not matched to a gene: 16. The CDR3 is 19 residues long. The CDR3 region is CASSPPPLAGATPTDTQYF. As DNA, the CDR3 is TGTGCCAGCAGCCCCCCCCCGCTAGCGGGGGCCACCCCCACAGATACGCAGTATTTT. Variable domain in full (rest from reference TRBV7-3 and TRBJ2-3): GAGVSQTPSNKVTEKGKYVELRCDPISGHTALYWYRQSLGQGPEFLIYFQGTGAADDSGLPNDRFFAVRPEGSVSTLKIQRTERGDSAVYLCASSPPPLAGATPTDTQYFGPGTRLTVL.

This chain uses TRBV7-2 with TRBJ2-3, with a weak D call TRBD2 (6 bases). Germline loops: CDR1 SGHTA, CDR2 FQGNSA. CDR3 length equals 15 residues. Trimming took 5 bases from V and 1 from J, leaving 13 bases between them. CDR3 in amino acids: CASSLSGLGTDTQYF. The CDR3 coding sequence is TGTGCCAGCAGCCTTAGCGGTCTGGGCACAGATACGCAGTATTTT.

This chain links TRBV21-1 with TRBJ1-5. TRBV21-1 is shown as a pseudogene. The CDR3 extends over 15 amino acids. CDR3 amino acids: CASSDGGAFNQPQHF. CDR3 DNA sequence: TGTGCCAGCAGCGACGGGGGGGCCTTCAATCAGCCCCAGCATTTT.

Only a few counts were recorded for this clone. The gene calls are TRBV5-8 and TRBJ1-4; 9 nucleotides align to TRBD1. The CDR3 contains 16 residues. The V segment lost 4 bases and the J segment 8 bases; nucleotides outside the gene matches: 12. Germline V gene sequence: CDR1 SGHTS, CDR2 YDEGEE. The CDR3 sequence: CASSEGGQGLGEKLFF. The CDR3 coding sequence is TGTGCCAGCAGCGAGGGCGGACAGGGGCTCGGAGAAAAACTGTTTTTT. The full variable domain, with the rest looked up from reference TRBV5-8 and TRBJ1-4, is EAGVTQSPTHLIKTRGQQATLRCSPISGHTSVYWYQQALGLGLQFLLWYDEGEERNRGNFPPRFSGRQFPNYSSELNVNALELEDSALYLCASSEGGQGLGEKLFFGSGTQLSVL.

This clone was recorded a few times. The chain links TRBV19 to TRBJ1-5; 7 positions agree with TRBD1. Per germline, CDR1 LNHDA and CDR2 SQIVND (reference sequence). The CDR3 consists of 16 residues. V shed 3 bases and J 0 bases; nucleotides not matched to a gene: 5. The CDR3 loop reads CASSMGQLYSNQPQHF. The CDR3 DNA reads as TGTGCCAGTAGTATGGGACAGCTGTATAGCAATCAGCCCCAGCATTTT.

This rearrangement joins TRBV28 to TRBJ1-2; TRBD1 matches at 7 bases. J lost 3 bases, V lost 7 bases, and 5 bases had no gene match. In germline, CDR1 is MDHEN, CDR2 SYDVKM. This CDR3 is 13 amino acids long. CDR3 residues: CASTLGQHYGYTF. DNA for the CDR3: TGTGCCAGCACTCTGGGACAGCACTATGGCTACACCTTC.

This clone was observed once. The rearrangement links TRBV28 to TRBJ1-1; a weak D match, TRBD1 (6 bases). The CDR3 consists of 12 residues. Trimming removed 6 bases at V and 8 bases at J, with 13 bases between. Germline V gene lookup returns CDR1 MDHEN and CDR2 SYDVKM. CDR3 in amino acids: CASSLSGEEAFF. CDR3 sequence (DNA): TGTGCCAGCAGCCTTTCAGGGGAAGAAGCTTTCTTT.

The chain joins TRBV27 to TRBJ1-5; D is possibly TRBD1 (6 bases). The V gene's germline CDR1 is MNHEY and CDR2 SMNVEV (reference sequence). The CDR3 is 16 residues long. Trimming removed 5 bases from V and 0 bases from J, with 14 bases in between. The CDR3 loop is CASSVTGGYSNQPQHF. CDR3 sequence (DNA): TGTGCCAGCAGTGTGACAGGTGGATATAGCAATCAGCCCCAGCATTTT.

This clone was seen only once. The chain links TRBV11-3 to TRBJ2-3; no clear D. Germline V gene data show CDR1 as SGHNT and CDR2 as YENEEA. There are 12 residues in the CDR3. Trimming shortened V by 5 bases and J by 5 bases, and 8 bases separated the two germline ends. CDR3 residues: CASSNLGDTQYF. The CDR3 nucleotides read TGTGCCAGCAGCAACCTAGGAGATACGCAGTATTTT.

This clone occurred once. This chain joins TRBV7-8 and TRBJ2-1, with TRBD2 matching over 7 bases. CDR1 and CDR2 from the germline V gene are SGHVS and FQNEAQ. There are 16 residues in the CDR3. The V segment lost 8 bases and the J segment 9 bases; nucleotides outside the gene matches: 19. CDR3 protein: CASAPAGLPGGGEQFF. The CDR3 coding sequence is TGTGCCAGCGCCCCGGCGGGTCTACCTGGGGGGGGTGAGCAGTTCTTC.

This clone has more than one count but fewer than ten. Different DNA sequences within this sample yield the same CDR3. The rearrangement joins TRBV28 to TRBJ1-4; TRBD1 matches at 7 bases. Germline lookup yields CDR1 MDHEN and CDR2 SYDVKM. The CDR3 loop spans 18 amino acids. The J segment lost 7 bases and the V segment lost 5 bases, leaving 19 bases of the junction unmatched. CDR3 protein: CASSEGGSAQGGSEKLFF. The CDR3 DNA follows: TGTGCCAGCAGTGAAGGCGGTTCCGCGCAGGGGGGTAGTGAAAAACTGTTTTTT.

This sequence joins TRBV5-1 and TRBJ2-2; possible D gene TRBD1, 6 bases. Between the trimmed V and J ends, which lost 4 bases and 4 bases, there was a span of 14 bases. The germline gives CDR1 SGHRS, CDR2 YFSETQ. The CDR3 is made up of 15 amino acids. This CDR3 is CASSVNNRATGELFF. DNA for the CDR3: TGCGCCAGCAGCGTAAACAACAGGGCCACCGGGGAGCTGTTTTTT.

This sequence joins TRBV28 and TRBJ1-2; D possibly corresponds to TRBD1 (5 bases). Germline CDR1 is MDHEN and CDR2 is SYDVKM. Trimming cost V 1 base and J 2 bases, with 11 bases left between them. The CDR3 totals 15 residues. The CDR3 sequence: CASSLLGGVNYGYTF. The CDR3 DNA is TGTGCCAGCAGTTTATTGGGAGGGGTGAACTATGGCTACACCTTC.

The chain couples TRBV19 to TRBJ2-1; 14 bases agree with TRBD2. Losses at the gene ends were 6 bases for V and 4 bases for J; bases not matched to a gene: 5. The CDR3 extends over 16 amino acids. Germline CDR1 is LNHDA and CDR2 is SQIVND (reference sequence). The CDR3 region is CASRRLAGGMYNEQFF. CDR3 in DNA: TGTGCCAGTAGACGACTAGCGGGAGGGATGTACAATGAGCAGTTCTTC.

About this clone itself: Other DNA variants within this sample encode the same CDR3. V and J are TRBV6-5 and TRBJ2-7, with TRBD1 as a possible D gene (5 bases). In germline, CDR1 is MNHEY, CDR2 SVGAGI. V gave up 0 bases and J gave up 2 bases, with 11 bases separating them. The CDR3 extends over 15 amino acids. The CDR3 bases are TGTGCCAGCAGTTACTCAGGGGTCCCGACCTACGAGCAGTACTTC. Amino acids: CASSYSGVPTYEQYF.

There are a few counts of this clone. The chain has TRBV19 and TRBJ2-3, with TRBD1 as a possible D gene (6 bases). The germline gives CDR1 LNHDA, CDR2 SQIVND (reference sequence). There are 16 residues in the CDR3. V shed 1 base and J shed 3 bases, with 14 bases lying between them. The CDR3 is CASSIASNRVTDTQYF. CDR3 DNA: TGTGCCAGTAGTATAGCCTCGAACAGGGTGACAGATACGCAGTATTTT. Variable domain in full (rest from reference TRBV19 and TRBJ2-3): DGGITQSPKYLFRKEGQNVTLSCEQNLNHDAMYWYRQDPGQGLRLIYYSQIVNDFQKGDIAEGYSVSREKKESFPLTVTSAQKNPTAFYLCASSIASNRVTDTQYFGPGTRLTVL.

This chain uses TRBV30 with TRBJ2-7; 11 nucleotides line up with TRBD2. The CDR3 is 15 amino acids. CDR1 and CDR2 from the germline V gene are GTSNPN and SVGIG (reference sequence). V dropped 2 bases and J dropped 0; count of bases not matched to a gene: 3. The CDR3 DNA reads as TGTGCCTGGAGTCCCGGACTAGCGGGCTCCTACGAGCAGTACTTC. Encoded protein: CAWSPGLAGSYEQYF.

This clone was seen once. The V gene is TRBV5-1, the J gene TRBJ1-5, with a possible D match to TRBD1 (5 bases). The CDR3 loop spans 14 amino acids. Germline CDR1 SGHRS, CDR2 YFSETQ. Trimming took off 4 bases at V and 1 base at J, with 9 bases between the two ends. The chain's CDR3 is CASSGGDSNQPQHF. The CDR3 coding sequence is TGCGCCAGCAGCGGGGGGGACAGCAATCAGCCCCAGCATTTT.

This clone was picked up a small number of times. This chain links TRBV30 with TRBJ2-3; TRBD2 matches 7 bases. CDR1 and CDR2 (germline): GTSNPN, SVGIG (reference sequence). The V and J ends lost 3 bases and 0 bases, in that order; junction bases with no gene match: 9. This CDR3 region has 16 residues. The CDR3 is CAWSPPAGSSTDTQYF. CDR3 DNA: TGTGCCTGGAGCCCTCCAGCGGGGTCTAGCACAGATACGCAGTATTTT.

J is TRBJ2-2 and V is TRBV6-6; the D is unclear. This CDR3 is 16 amino acids long. CDR1 is MNHNY, CDR2 SVGAGI, per germline (reference sequence). V lost 2 bases and J lost 7, with 17 bases in between. In nucleotides, the CDR3 is TGTGCCAGCAGTTACCCTCCCTTTGGAGTTAACGGGGAGCTGTTTTTT. Its protein product is CASSYPPFGVNGELFF.